Listed below are T cell receptor beta chains from one sample, sequenced in a study of blood T cell repertoires in COVID-19. Only in-frame clones appear in the TCRdb table, and some are missing; sequencing was by immunoSEQ multiplex PCR. The sample yields roughly 260,000 clones, about nine tenths seen once. Sample: peripheral blood. The receptors derive from a man between 60 and 70 years old who had recovered from COVID-19. The CDR3 runs from the conserved cysteine through the conserved F or W. D genes are given only for firm matches. Part of the rows lack a size; the others show once, few, many or a class for expanded clones.

clone_size d_call j_call v_call cdr3_nt cdr3_aa
NA TRBD1 TRBJ2-7 TRBV19 TGTGCCAGTAAACAGGGGAGCTCCTACGAGCAGTACTTC CASKQGSSYEQYF
NA NA TRBJ2-3 TRBV10-3 TGTGCCATCAGTGACCTGGCGGGGGCTAGCACAGATACGCAGTATTTT CAISDLAGASTDTQYF
NA TRBD1 TRBJ2-7 TRBV15 TGTGCCACCAGCAGGGCCGGGACAGTTTACGAGCAGTACTTC CATSRAGTVYEQYF
NA NA TRBJ1-1 TRBV12-5 TGTGCTAGTGGTTTGGTACTCCTTTACACTGAAGCTTTCTTT CASGLVLLYTEAFF
NA NA TRBJ1-1 TRBV18 TGTGCTAGCTCACCGTCGACAGGAAACACTGAAGCTTTCTTT CASSPSTGNTEAFF
NA NA TRBJ1-6 TRBV2 TGTGCCAGCAGTGAAAGGCAGGGCGATTCACCCCTCCACTTT CASSERQGDSPLHF
NA NA TRBJ1-3 TRBV9 TGTGCCAGCAGCGGAGCGACAGGTTCCTCTGGAAACACCATATATTTT CASSGATGSSGNTIYF
NA NA TRBJ1-2 TRBV29-1 TGCAGCGTTGGAGGGAGCTATGGCTACACCTTC CSVGGSYGYTF
NA NA TRBJ1-2 TRBV19 TGTGCCAGTAGTTCCCCCGACAGGTTATATGGCTACACCTTC CASSSPDRLYGYTF
few TRBD1 TRBJ2-1 TRBV7-2 TGTGCCAGCACCCCCGTCGTCTGGACAGGGCTTAACAATGAGCAGTTCTTC CASTPVVWTGLNNEQFF
few NA TRBJ1-1 TRBV5-1 TGCGCCAGCAGCCCGGACCAGGGGTACACTGAAGCTTTCTTT CASSPDQGYTEAFF
NA TRBD2 TRBJ2-2 TRBV5-1 TGCGCCAGCAGCCCGGGACTAGCGGGGGCCGTTAACACCGGGGAGCTGTTTTTT CASSPGLAGAVNTGELFF
NA TRBD1 TRBJ1-2 TRBV9 TGTGCCAGCAGCGTAGAGGACAGGTCGCCCTATGGCTACACCTTC CASSVEDRSPYGYTF
NA NA TRBJ1-3 TRBV15 TGTGCCACCAGCAGAGATCGGGGGTTTTCTGGAAACACCATATATTTT CATSRDRGFSGNTIYF
NA NA TRBJ2-5 TRBV27 TGTGCCAGCAGTGTCACAGGGAGGGGAGAGACCCAGTACTTC CASSVTGRGETQYF
NA TRBD2 TRBJ2-3 TRBV29-1 TGCAGCGTTGATCGGGGACTAGGGCAAGATACGCAGTATTTT CSVDRGLGQDTQYF
once NA TRBJ1-1 TRBV11-3 TGTGCCAGCAGCTTAGGGTCAGGGCTTGACACTGAAGCTTTCTTT CASSLGSGLDTEAFF
NA TRBD2 TRBJ2-7 TRBV15 TGTGCCACCAGCAGAGCAGCCGCCGGGCTAGCGGCGAGCTCCTACGAGCAGTACTTC CATSRAAAGLAASSYEQYF
NA TRBD2 TRBJ2-1 TRBV4-2 TGTGCCAGCAGCCAAGGAACTAGCGGGGGGAATACCTACAATGAGCAGTTCTTC CASSQGTSGGNTYNEQFF
once NA TRBJ2-3 TRBV11-1 TGTGCCAGCAGCTTAGGGGGGCCCACAGATACGCAGTATTTT CASSLGGPTDTQYF
NA NA TRBJ2-7 TRBV7-9 TGTGCCAGCAGCTCCGGACGTGACTATACTAATCAGTACGAGCAGTACTTC CASSSGRDYTNQYEQYF
NA NA TRBJ1-4 TRBV4-2 TGTGCCAGCAGCCAAGGGCCGGGGGGTAGGCCCGAAAAACTGTTTTTT CASSQGPGGRPEKLFF
NA NA TRBJ2-2 TRBV7-3 TGTGCCAGCAGATATGCCCCGGGCACCGGGGAGCTGTTTTTT CASRYAPGTGELFF
few TRBD1 TRBJ1-1 TRBV3-1/TRBV3-2 TGTGCCAGCAGCCATCCAGGGGGAGAAGCTTTCTTT CASSHPGGEAFF
NA NA TRBJ1-4 TRBV12-2 TGTGCAAGTCGCTTAGCGTTAACAGGGAAGGTAAGTGATGAAAAACTGTTTTTT CASRLALTGKVSDEKLFF
NA NA TRBJ2-3 TRBV29-1 TGCAGCGTTGAAGCCCCTAGGACAGATACGCAGTATTTT CSVEAPRTDTQYF
NA NA TRBJ2-6 TRBV5-4 TGTGCCAGCAGCTTGGGACTCTCTTCTGGGGCCAACGTCCTGACTTTC CASSLGLSSGANVLTF
NA TRBD1 TRBJ1-2 TRBV9 TGTGCCAGCAGCGACCGGGACAGTCAGTTGGGCACCTTC CASSDRDSQLGTF
once NA TRBJ2-1 TRBV2 TGTGCCAGCAGTGAAGAGACTAGTTTTACGCATGAGCAGTTCTTC CASSEETSFTHEQFF
NA NA TRBJ2-2 TRBV7-9 TGTGCCAGCAGCTTAGTACGGGGAACCGGGGAGCTGTTTTTT CASSLVRGTGELFF
NA NA TRBJ1-3 TRBV2 TGTGCCAGCAGTGAAGCGCAGGGTCTTTCCTCTGGAAACACCATATATTTT CASSEAQGLSSGNTIYF
NA TRBD1 TRBJ2-1 TRBV24-1 TGTGCCACCAGTGATTACCGCGCAGGGGGCCGGGAGCAGTTCTTC CATSDYRAGGREQFF
NA TRBD1 TRBJ1-1 TRBV11-2 TGTGCCAGCAGCTACAGGACAGGGGAGAACACTGAAGCTTTCTTT CASSYRTGENTEAFF
NA TRBD1 TRBJ1-1 TRBV6-5 TGTGCCAGCAGTTACGAGACAGGGATGGCTGAAGCTTTCTTT CASSYETGMAEAFF
NA NA TRBJ2-7 TRBV6-5 TGTGCCAGCAGGAAACAGGGCTCTGCCCCCTACGAGCAGTACTTC CASRKQGSAPYEQYF
NA NA TRBJ2-2 TRBV7-2 TGTGCCAGCAGCTTAGGTTCTCGGGGCACCGGGGAGCTGTTTTTT CASSLGSRGTGELFF
NA TRBD1 TRBJ1-1 TRBV27 TGTGCCAGCAGGCCTTGGCGACAGGGGGCGAGGAACACTGAAGCTTTCTTT CASRPWRQGARNTEAFF
NA TRBD1 TRBJ1-1 TRBV9 TGTGCCAGCAGCGGTTTAAGACAGGGGAACACTGAAGCTTTCTTT CASSGLRQGNTEAFF
few TRBD2 TRBJ2-1 TRBV6-5 TGTGCCAGCAGTTACTCGAGTAGCGGGGGGCTTAGAGAGCAGTTCTTC CASSYSSSGGLREQFF
NA TRBD1 TRBJ2-7 TRBV5-1 TGCGCCAGCAGCCCCCGGGACAGAACCTACGAGCAGTACTTC CASSPRDRTYEQYF
NA TRBD2 TRBJ2-3 TRBV19 TGTGCCAGTAGTACTCCTTGGCGGGGGGGCACAGATACGCAGTATTTT CASSTPWRGGTDTQYF
NA TRBD1 TRBJ1-4 TRBV27 TGTGCCAGCAGGACGGGGACAGCACCTGCAACTAATGAAAAACTGTTTTTT CASRTGTAPATNEKLFF
NA NA TRBJ2-2 TRBV4-2 TGTGCCAGCAGCCAGGACTACCCCAAGAACACCGGGGAGCTGTTTTTT CASSQDYPKNTGELFF
NA TRBD1 TRBJ1-2 TRBV5-4 TGTGCCAGCAGCCTTGGGACAGGAAAGGGCTATGGCTACACCTTC CASSLGTGKGYGYTF
once NA TRBJ1-6 TRBV28 TGTGCCAGCAGTCCATCCGGGGGGTTCGGTTCACCCCTCCACTTT CASSPSGGFGSPLHF
NA TRBD1 TRBJ2-6 TRBV15 TGTGCCACCAGCGGCCGGACAGGTCCCTCTGGGGCCAACGTCCTGACTTTC CATSGRTGPSGANVLTF
NA TRBD2 TRBJ2-7 TRBV19 TGTGCCAGTAGTAGCGGGGGACCTTACGAGCAGTACTTC CASSSGGPYEQYF
once TRBD1 TRBJ1-4 TRBV19 TGTGCCAGTAGTACCCACAGGGGGCGAGGAAATGAAAAACTGTTTTTT CASSTHRGRGNEKLFF
NA NA TRBJ2-1 TRBV2 TGTGCCAGCAGTGGGGTTCGGGCAGGGGCCAGTGAGCAGTTCTTC CASSGVRAGASEQFF
NA NA TRBJ2-2 TRBV5-1 TGCGCCAGCAGAGGACAGCCAAACACCGGGGAGCTGTTTTTT CASRGQPNTGELFF
NA TRBD1 TRBJ2-7 TRBV5-1 TGCGCCAGCCGAATCGGGACAGCGCCCTACGAGCAGTACTTC CASRIGTAPYEQYF
NA NA TRBJ2-5 TRBV29-1 TGCAGCGTTCTGACAGGACAAGAGACCCAGTACTTC CSVLTGQETQYF